This is a list of T cell receptor beta chains from one sample in a study of blood T cells in healthy people across ages. TCRdb redid the calling of the 5' RACE reads with MiXCR, one entry per CDR3 protein. The sample includes over a million distinct CDR3 sequences, approximately 59% of them seen just once. The sequencing sample was made of blood. These receptors came from a man between 18 and 29 years old in good health. The CDR3 runs from the conserved cysteine through the conserved F or W. The D gene is left open where the match is weak. Size values are once, few and many counts, or a class for expanded clones, and some rows have none.

TRBV4-1	few	NA	TRBJ2-7	CASSTWTDSYEQYF	TGCGCCAGCAGCACCTGGACAGACTCCTACGAGCAGTACTTC
TRBV7-6	NA	TRBD1	TRBJ1-1	CASSLEGQIAFF	TGTGCCAGCAGCTTAGAGGGACAGATAGCTTTCTTT
TRBV10-3	few	TRBD2	TRBJ2-3	CAITELAGSDTQYF	TGTGCCATCACGGAACTAGCGGGGTCAGATACGCAGTATTTT
TRBV10-3	once	NA	TRBJ1-2	CAISESEAHYGYTF	TGTGCCATCAGTGAGTCCGAAGCCCACTATGGCTACACCTTC
TRBV21-1	few	NA	TRBJ2-4	CASSREGSPRGIQYF	TGTGCCAGCAGTCGAGAGGGGAGCCCACGAGGCATTCAGTACTTC
TRBV12-3/TRBV12-4	few	NA	TRBJ2-1	CASSEPGTPHNEQFF	TGTGCCAGCAGTGAGCCCGGGACTCCTCACAATGAGCAGTTCTTC
TRBV6-6	NA	TRBD1	TRBJ1-1	CASSTNRGLATEAFF	TGTGCCAGCAGTACGAACAGGGGGCTGGCCACTGAAGCTTTCTTT
TRBV20-1	few	NA	TRBJ2-5	CSARVVGQETQYF	TGCAGTGCTAGAGTGGTCGGCCAAGAGACCCAGTACTTC
TRBV6-5	NA	TRBD1	TRBJ2-7	CASSPEGQLLTYEQYF	TGTGCCAGCAGTCCCGAGGGACAGCTCCTAACCTACGAGCAGTACTTC
TRBV27	once	TRBD2	TRBJ2-5	CASSLWEGLEAQYF	TGTGCCAGCAGTTTATGGGAGGGCCTAGAGGCCCAGTACTTC
TRBV6-2/TRBV6-3	NA	TRBD1	TRBJ1-2	CASSYGTGSQGYTF	TGTGCCAGCAGTTACGGGACAGGGTCTCAAGGCTACACCTTC
TRBV20-1	NA	NA	TRBJ1-2	CSALTTDSNYGYTF	TGCAGTGCTTTAACGACAGATTCTAACTATGGCTACACCTTC
TRBV20-1	NA	NA	TRBJ1-1	CSRIKAENTEAFF	TGCAGTCGTATTAAGGCAGAAAACACTGAAGCTTTCTTT
TRBV5-1	NA	TRBD1	TRBJ2-7	CASSLTGQGFYEQYF	TGCGCCAGCAGCCTGACCGGACAGGGGTTCTACGAGCAGTACTTC